One and the same sample provided the 22 T cell receptor beta chains below, sequenced in a study of vaccination and CD4 T cells after COVID-19. Each CDR3 protein is one row after TCRdb ran MiXCR on the PCR reads. Among 30,000 to 40,000 distinct CDR3 sequences, 35% to 45% were seen once, and the ten largest hold roughly 5%. Time point noted: late sampling 161 to 241 days after vaccination in a few convalescent patients. The sample consisted of CD4+ T cells from blood, taken about 7 months after SARS-CoV-2 vaccination. The receptors were sampled from a human donor who had recovered from COVID-19.

The table lists this clonotype with a few counts. V is TRBV15 and J is TRBJ1-1; 7 bases fit TRBD1. The germline CDR1 and CDR2 sequences are LNHNV and YYDKDF (reference sequence). The CDR3 is made up of 15 amino acids. With 5 bases clipped from V and 0 bases from J, the junction kept 6 bases outside the gene matches. The CDR3 is CATSVRQGLNTEAFF. The CDR3 DNA sequence: TGTGCCACCAGCGTACGACAGGGCTTGAACACTGAAGCTTTCTTT. The variable domain in full, completed from reference TRBV15 and TRBJ1-1, reads DAMVIQNPRYQVTQFGKPVTLSCSQTLNHNVMYWYQQKSSQAPKLLFHYYDKDFNNEADTPDNFQSRRPNTSFCFLDIRSPGLGDTAMYLCATSVRQGLNTEAFFGQGTRLTVV.

This clonotype was observed a handful of times. V is TRBV23-1 and J is TRBJ2-7, with D possibly being TRBD1 (5 bases). Being an ORF, TRBV23-1 has a function that is uncertain. The CDR3 spans 12 residues. V was clipped by 7 bases and J by 6 bases, with 13 bases between them. The CDR3 DNA reads as TGCGCCAGCACCCAGACAGAACGCGAGCAGTACTTC. This translates into CASTQTEREQYF.

CDR3 sequence: CASINRGPYNEQFF. Written as DNA, the CDR3 is TGTGCCAGCATTAATCGCGGACCCTACAATGAGCAGTTCTTC. V usage is TRBV28 and J usage is TRBJ2-1; the D is unclear. The germline CDR1 and CDR2 sequences are MDHEN and SYDVKM. The length of the CDR3 is 14 residues. The germline V and J ends were trimmed by 7 bases and 2 bases, with 12 bases remaining between them.

In this sample, this clonotype turned up a few times. The chain uses TRBV20-1 and TRBJ2-5; no definite D call. This CDR3 spans 10 amino acids. Trimming stripped 5 bases from V and 5 bases from J, with 6 bases between. Germline loops: CDR1 DFQATT, CDR2 SNEGSKA (reference sequence). CDR3 amino acids: CSAGKETQYF. CDR3 DNA sequence: TGCAGTGCTGGGAAGGAGACCCAGTACTTC.

This clonotype was picked up a small number of times. The chain carries TRBV19 and TRBJ2-5, with D uncertain. The CDR3 has 14 residues. CDR1 is LNHDA and CDR2 is SQIVND in the germline V gene (reference sequence). Trimming left V 1 base short and J 1 base short, with 7 bases between. CDR3 sequence reads: CASSIGGSQETQYF. In DNA, the CDR3 is TGTGCCAGTAGTATAGGGGGATCCCAAGAGACCCAGTACTTC.

This chain connects TRBV28 to TRBJ2-7, with a weak D call TRBD1 (7 bases). Trimming pared 9 bases from V and 0 bases from J, leaving 24 bases between. CDR3 length: 17 residues. Germline-derived CDR1 and CDR2 are MDHEN and SYDVKM. The CDR3 DNA is TGTGCCAGTACGGACAGGAGGGCGGCAAGGAGCTCCTACGAGCAGTACTTC. The encoded protein is CASTDRRAARSSYEQYF.

The chain couples TRBV10-3 to TRBJ2-5; no firm D call. The CDR3 contains 12 residues. CDR1 and CDR2 from the germline V gene are ENHRY and SYGVKD. The V end was cut by 3 bases, the J end by 2 bases, with 4 bases between. The CDR3 region is CAISDQQETQYF. CDR3 in DNA: TGTGCCATCAGTGACCAGCAAGAGACCCAGTACTTC.

This chain uses TRBV6-5 with TRBJ2-7; 7 bases line up with TRBD1. The CDR3 has 16 residues. V trimming: 4 bases; J trimming: 0 bases; junction bases outside the gene matches: 9. From germline, CDR1 is MNHEY and CDR2 SVGAGI. The CDR3 bases are TGTGCCAGCAGTTCCCGACAGGACAGGCTCTCCTACGAGCAGTACTTC. Its protein is CASSSRQDRLSYEQYF.

This clonotype was seen a handful of times. The rearrangement links TRBV29-1 to TRBJ1-2, with TRBD1 matching over 7 bases. Germline V gene lookup returns CDR1 SQVTM and CDR2 ANQGSEA. CDR3 length equals 15 residues. Trimming at V came to 6 bases and at J to 4 bases, leaving 14 bases not matched to a gene. CDR3 nucleotide sequence: TGCAGCGTGCAATCGACAGGGTGGGGATTCTATGGCTACACCTTC. As protein: CSVQSTGWGFYGYTF.

V is TRBV20-1 and J is TRBJ2-1, with a possible D match to TRBD2 (6 bases). This CDR3 is built from 12 residues. Germline CDR1 DFQATT, CDR2 SNEGSKA (reference sequence). Trimming left V 4 bases short and J 6 bases short, with 10 bases between. CDR3 sequence (DNA): TGCAGTGCTACCCGGAGGGGCAATGAGCAGTTCTTC. This codes for CSATRRGNEQFF.

The genes are TRBV28 and TRBJ2-7; D gene uncertain. The germline V gene encodes CDR1 MDHEN and CDR2 SYDVKM. This CDR3 spans 11 amino acids. The germline V and J ends were trimmed by 2 bases and 4 bases, with 3 bases remaining between them. CDR3 region: CASSLIYEQYF. CDR3 DNA sequence: TGTGCCAGCAGTTTAATATACGAGCAGTACTTC.

The chain joins TRBV24-1 to TRBJ2-7, with unresolved D. CDR1 KGHDR and CDR2 SFDVKD come from the germline V gene. The CDR3 is 12 residues long. Trimming shortened V by 4 bases and J by 3 bases, and 6 bases separated the two germline ends. CDR3 region: CATSDTDYEQYF. CDR3 coding DNA: TGTGCCACCAGTGACACTGACTACGAGCAGTACTTC.

CDR3 amino acids: CASSYSGLAAYNEQFF. The CDR3 region has the DNA TGTGCCAGCAGTTACTCGGGACTAGCGGCCTACAATGAGCAGTTCTTC. The chain uses TRBV6-5 and TRBJ2-1; 11 bases fit TRBD2. The CDR3 length is 16 residues. Germline CDR1 reads MNHEY; CDR2 reads SVGAGI. V was pared by 0 bases and J by 2 bases, with 0 bases of the junction left unmatched.

The gene calls are TRBV27 and TRBJ2-5; tentatively, D is TRBD1 (5 bases). Germline assignment: CDR1 MNHEY and CDR2 SMNVEV (reference sequence). The CDR3 runs to 14 residues. Trimming removed 5 bases at V and 10 bases at J, with 20 bases between. CDR3 coding DNA: TGTGCCAGCAGTCCCCAAAGCAGGGTGGGGCGCCAGTACTTC. It yields the protein CASSPQSRVGRQYF.

The chain links TRBV10-1 to TRBJ2-2; D is uncertain. Germline CDR1 WNHNN, CDR2 SYGVQD (reference sequence). V was trimmed by 0 bases and J by 5 bases, leaving 7 bases between them. This CDR3 has 14 residues. CDR3 DNA sequence: TGCGCCAGCAGTGAGTCTGGAGTTACCGGGGAGCTGTTTTTT. Amino acids: CASSESGVTGELFF.

V is TRBV20-1 and J is TRBJ2-3; 16 nucleotides align to TRBD2. The germline V gene has CDR1 DFQATT and CDR2 SNEGSKA (reference sequence). The CDR3 covers 22 residues. V lost 1 base, J lost 3 bases, and 19 bases stayed unmatched. The CDR3 spells CSARGPPRVGTSGRVMTDTQYF. The CDR3, as DNA: TGCAGTGCTAGAGGGCCCCCAAGGGTCGGGACTAGCGGGAGGGTGATGACAGATACGCAGTATTTT.

This clonotype was counted a few times. This chain connects TRBV27 to TRBJ1-1; D may be TRBD1 (6 bases). CDR3 size: 12 residues. Germline V gives CDR1 MNHEY, CDR2 SMNVEV (reference sequence). Deletions cut 4 bases from V and 7 bases from J, with 10 bases between. CDR3 residues: CASSSGTLEAFF. The CDR3 coding sequence is TGTGCCAGCAGTTCCGGGACACTTGAAGCTTTCTTT.

The J gene is TRBJ1-2, the V gene TRBV20-1, with TRBD1 as a possible D gene (5 bases). CDR1 is DFQATT, CDR2 SNEGSKA, per germline (reference sequence). Trimming stripped 1 base from V and 0 bases from J, with 9 bases between. CDR3 length equals 14 residues. The CDR3 loop reads CSARGDRANYGYTF. DNA for the CDR3: TGCAGTGCTAGAGGGGACCGAGCTAACTATGGCTACACCTTC.

This clonotype was seen more than once but under ten times. J is TRBJ2-3 and V is TRBV7-9, with 7 bases that match TRBD1. The CDR3 totals 15 residues. CDR1 SEHNR and CDR2 FQNEAQ come from the germline V gene (reference sequence). Trimming took 0 bases from V and 1 from J; bases not matched to a gene: 1. CDR3 sequence (DNA): TGTGCCAGCAGCTTAGCAACAGGGGGCACAGATACGCAGTATTTT. Translated: CASSLATGGTDTQYF.

This clonotype occurred a few times. The V call is TRBV24-1, the J call TRBJ2-7, with 9 bases aligning to TRBD1. After removal of 3 bases from V and 6 bases from J, the junction contained 14 bases not matched to a gene. The germline gives CDR1 KGHDR, CDR2 SFDVKD. The CDR3 is made up of 17 amino acids. CDR3 coding DNA: TGTGCCACCAGTGATCCTAGACAGGGGGGCGGTATCGCCGAGCAGTACTTC. Protein product: CATSDPRQGGGIAEQYF.

This chain uses TRBV4-1 with TRBJ2-7; D might be TRBD1 (5 bases). The ends were cut back, 3 bases at V and 0 bases at J, with 6 bases in the middle. Per the germline V gene, CDR1 is MGHRA and CDR2 is YSYEKL. The CDR3 covers 13 residues. The CDR3 sequence: CASSHRDSYEQYF. In nucleotides, the CDR3 is TGCGCCAGCAGCCACAGGGACTCCTACGAGCAGTACTTC.

The V gene is TRBV6-1, the J gene TRBJ1-2; D might be TRBD1 (6 bases). The CDR3 loop spans 14 amino acids. V gave up 6 bases and J gave up 4 bases, with 15 bases separating them. Germline V CDR1 and CDR2: MNHNS, SASEGT. The DNA of the CDR3 is TGTGCCAGCAGGGCCGGGACATTTCTCTATGGCTACACCTTC. It is translated as CASRAGTFLYGYTF.